The present TCR beta chain was sequenced within a study of T cell clonotyping in hematopoietic cell transplantation. Study-level points and caveats: Few recipient clonotypes overlapped donors; over 95% were de novo at given depth. Without cell sorting, CD4 versus CD8 contributions remain unresolved. Pathologically expanded recipient clonotypes increased progressively from day 30 to day 180 as diversity fell.

Points on this clone: Its specificity is not known.

The assay was immunoSEQ multiplex PCR, and TCRdb's table has in-frame clones only and misses some. The sample consists of 9,500 to 13,000 clones, about 77% of them appearing once. The CDR3 is 15 residues long. The germline V gene has CDR1 MNHNY and CDR2 SVGAGI (reference sequence). V shed 6 bases and J 2 bases; nucleotides not matched to a gene: 6. Samples: about 28 days before transplant, then days 30, 100 and 180 after. The sample was PBMCs, taken 30 days after allogeneic stem cell transplant. The source of this sequence is a female patient aged 35-55 years who had an allogeneic stem cell transplant from a related donor, so T cells may come from the graft donor. Some clones in this sample may be carry-over from other donors' samples. V and J are TRBV6-6 and TRBJ2-1; 8 bases fit TRBD2. The CDR3 spells CASSAAGGPYNEQFF. The CDR3 bases are TGTGCCAGCAGCGCCGCGGGAGGACCCTACAATGAGCAGTTCTTC.